The subject of this entry is one T cell receptor beta chain. Its antigen is currently unknown. Trimming cost V 6 bases and J 0 bases, with 11 bases left between them. The germline V gene has CDR1 LNHDA and CDR2 SQIVND (reference sequence). The CDR3 consists of 14 residues. Using immunoSEQ multiplex PCR, the repertoire was profiled, and TCRdb retains in-frame clones only, with some absent. The sample holds approximately 120,000 clones, about 94% seen once. These data are taken from a study of cytomegalovirus exposure and HLA in healthy donors. General study points: Subsequent analysis revealed that first-cohort TCR clusters tended to co-occur in the 130 or so validation repertoires. The study designated 150 to 200 TCR beta chains cytomegalovirus-associated.

The TCR originated in a woman aged 18-29 years in good health and CMV-seronegative. Sequenced material: PBMCs. The chain links TRBV19 to TRBJ1-1; D remains unclear. CDR3 region: CASRDTAMNTEAFF. CDR3 coding DNA: TGTGCCAGTAGAGACACGGCCATGAACACTGAAGCTTTCTTT.